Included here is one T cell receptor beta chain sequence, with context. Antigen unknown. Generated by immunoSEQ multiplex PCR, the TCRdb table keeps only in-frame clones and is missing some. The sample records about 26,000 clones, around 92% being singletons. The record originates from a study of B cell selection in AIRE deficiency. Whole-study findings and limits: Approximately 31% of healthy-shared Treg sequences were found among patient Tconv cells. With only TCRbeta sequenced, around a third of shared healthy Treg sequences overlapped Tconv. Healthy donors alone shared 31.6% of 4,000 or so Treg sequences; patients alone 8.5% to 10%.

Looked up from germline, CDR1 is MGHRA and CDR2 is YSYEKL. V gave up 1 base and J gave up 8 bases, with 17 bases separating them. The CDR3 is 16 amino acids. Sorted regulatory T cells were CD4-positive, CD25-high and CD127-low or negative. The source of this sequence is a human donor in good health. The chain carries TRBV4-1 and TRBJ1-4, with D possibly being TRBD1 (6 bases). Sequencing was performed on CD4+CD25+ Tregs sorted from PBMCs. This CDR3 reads CASSQGVNREIEKLFF. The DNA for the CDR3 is TGCGCCAGCAGCCAAGGAGTGAACAGGGAAATCGAAAAACTGTTTTTT.